The clone carrying this T cell receptor beta chain was observed a few times. What it binds is unknown. Germline V lookup: CDR1 ENHRY, CDR2 SYGVKD. The V gene lost 7 bases and the J gene lost 5 bases, with 18 bases spanning the gap. The CDR3 spans 15 residues. Produced via immunoSEQ multiplex PCR; TCRdb's table is partial and in-frame only. Of under 200,000 clones listed, roughly 92% are singletons. These data belong to a study of T cell responses to AZD1222 COVID-19 vaccine. Regarding the study as a whole: Clonal diversity may have been underestimated, and the donors were mostly white British, with more females than males.

This sequence was found in an adult who received the MenACWY meningococcal vaccine as a control. V is TRBV10-3 and J is TRBJ2-1; the D call may be TRBD1 or TRBD2 (5 bases each). The material sequenced was peripheral blood, taken 28 days after the second dose of the MenACWY control vaccine. The CDR3 sequence is CAINTEGPGDNEQFF. As DNA, the CDR3 is TGTGCCATCAACACAGAGGGGCCAGGCGACAATGAGCAGTTCTTC.